Shown below are 4 T cell receptor beta chains from a single sample sequenced in a study of sequential checkpoint blockade in melanoma. Treatment reported: randomized to nivolumab then ipilimumab (arm A) or the reverse (arm B). Libraries were prepared by immunoSEQ multiplex PCR; TCRdb keeps only in-frame clonotypes and omits some of them. The table includes about 12,000 clones, 77% detected once. Specimen: CD8+ T cells sorted from blood (inferred from file names), collected from a patient given nivolumab and ipilimumab in sequence. The receptors stem from a human donor with melanoma.

The V and J genes are TRBV6-1 and TRBJ2-7; D is perhaps TRBD2 (6 bases). CDR3 size: 13 residues. Germline CDR1 reads MNHNS; CDR2 reads SASEGT. Trimming removed 5 bases from V and 0 bases from J, with 8 bases in between. This CDR3 reads CASSLAFSYEQYF. The CDR3 nucleotides are TGTGCCAGCAGTCTAGCGTTCTCCTACGAGCAGTACTTC.

In this sample, this clone turned up a few times. J is TRBJ2-7 and V is TRBV27; 8 nucleotides align to TRBD1. This CDR3 contains 16 residues. The V segment lost 5 bases and the J segment 6 bases; nucleotides outside the gene matches: 15. Germline lookup yields CDR1 MNHEY and CDR2 SMNVEV (reference sequence). CDR3 residues: CASSPLRTGGRSEQYF. The DNA of the CDR3 is TGTGCCAGCAGTCCCCTCCGAACAGGGGGGAGATCCGAGCAGTACTTC.

This clone was found a few times. V usage is TRBV6-1 and J usage is TRBJ1-2, with D tentatively TRBD1 (6 bases). This CDR3 has 13 amino acids. The V gene's germline CDR1 is MNHNS and CDR2 SASEGT. The V end was cut by 4 bases, the J end by 5 bases, with 11 bases between. For the CDR3, the DNA is TGTGCCAGCAGTGCCCTCACAGGGTATGGCTACACCTTC. Translation: CASSALTGYGYTF.

The chain combines TRBV7-9 with TRBJ2-7; D is undetermined. Germline CDR1 and CDR2: SEHNR and FQNEAQ (reference sequence). The CDR3 consists of 14 residues. V was cut by 1 base and J by 2 bases, with 9 bases left in between. The CDR3 is CASSLVRFPYEQYF. CDR3 DNA: TGTGCCAGCAGCTTAGTTAGATTCCCCTACGAGCAGTACTTC. Combining the CDR3 with reference TRBV7-9 and TRBJ2-7 gives the whole variable domain DTGVSQNPRHKITKRGQNVTFRCDPISEHNRLYWYRQTLGQGPEFLTYFQNEAQLEKSRLLSDRFSAERPKGSFSTLEIQRTEQGDSAMYLCASSLVRFPYEQYFGPGTRLTVT.